Shown below are 7 T cell receptor beta chains from a single sample sequenced in a study of T cells after yellow fever vaccination. From the 5' RACE reads, TCRdb called clonotypes with MiXCR, one entry per CDR3 protein. The sample lists some 350,000 distinct CDR3 sequences, roughly 9.4% seen once, with roughly 17% in the top ten. The source was PBMCs, collected on the day of the first yellow fever vaccination. The source is a man between 18 and 29 years old who received the YFV17D yellow fever vaccine.

The sample holds many counts of this clonotype. The V and J genes are TRBV12-3 or TRBV12-4 and TRBJ2-7; TRBD1 matches at 7 bases. This CDR3 has 14 amino acids. The V and J ends lost 0 bases and 3 bases, in that order; junction bases with no gene match: 2. The CDR3 here is CASSLAGQHYEQYV. The CDR3 region has the DNA TGTGCCAGCAGTTTAGCGGGACAGCACTACGAGCAGTACGTC.

In its sample, this clonotype was seen a few times. The V gene is TRBV20-1, the J gene TRBJ1-3, with 10 bases fitting TRBD1. Germline V gives CDR1 DFQATT, CDR2 SNEGSKA (reference sequence). This CDR3 is 14 amino acids long. Trimming took 6 bases from V and 4 from J; bases not matched to a gene: 6. The CDR3 spells CSAPDRGIGNTIYF. In DNA, the CDR3 is TGCAGTGCCCCGGACAGGGGGATCGGAAACACCATATATTTT.

Only a few counts were recorded for this clonotype. The chain joins TRBV6-5 to TRBJ2-5, with D tentatively TRBD1 or TRBD2 (5 bases each). The CDR3 is made up of 16 amino acids. Germline loops: CDR1 MNHEY, CDR2 SVGAGI. V shed 0 bases and J shed 5 bases, with 16 bases lying between them. The chain's CDR3 is CASSYSVGRVRETQYF. The CDR3 DNA is TGTGCCAGCAGTTACTCTGTGGGACGGGTCCGGGAGACCCAGTACTTC.

This clonotype was counted ten times or more. The rearrangement links TRBV6-5 to TRBJ2-7; D remains ambiguous. Per germline, CDR1 MNHEY and CDR2 SVGAGI. The ends were cut back, 2 bases at V and 2 bases at J, with 1 base in the middle. This CDR3 region has 11 residues. The chain's CDR3 is CASSYAYEQYF. The CDR3 bases are TGTGCCAGCAGTTACGCCTACGAGCAGTACTTC.

This chain connects TRBV4-3 to TRBJ1-4; 8 bases agree with TRBD1. The V and J ends lost 1 base and 3 bases, in that order; junction bases with no gene match: 4. CDR1 LGHNA and CDR2 YSLEER come from the germline V gene. The CDR3 contains 16 residues. The CDR3 sequence is CASSQAGGYANEKLFF. The CDR3 DNA follows: TGCGCCAGCAGCCAAGCAGGGGGCTATGCTAATGAAAAACTGTTTTTT.

The table lists this clonotype with a few counts. V gene TRBV20-1 combines with J gene TRBJ1-1; 8 nucleotides line up with TRBD1. V trimming: 1 base; J trimming: 5 bases; junction bases outside the gene matches: 6. This CDR3 comprises 14 residues. Looked up from germline, CDR1 is DFQATT and CDR2 is SNEGSKA (reference sequence). The CDR3 reads CSARGDRGGTEAFF. The CDR3 DNA reads TGCAGTGCTAGAGGTGACAGGGGAGGGACTGAAGCTTTCTTT.

The table lists this clonotype with a few counts. The rearrangement uses TRBV24-1 and TRBJ2-1; 7 positions match TRBD2. Germline CDR1 is KGHDR and CDR2 is SFDVKD. Germline trimming cut 0 bases from V and 2 bases from J; bases unmatched to any gene: 3. This CDR3 is built from 16 residues. CDR3 residues: CATSDLRSGTYNEQFF. The CDR3 DNA reads TGTGCCACCAGTGATTTGCGGAGCGGGACCTACAATGAGCAGTTCTTC.